This T cell receptor (beta chain) was captured by sequencing in a study of T cell responses to AZD1222 COVID-19 vaccine (dated by TCRdb to the early 2020s). Broadly, across the study: Because spike-specific TCR depth and breadth did not differ between the two schedules, AZD1222 recipients who got a second dose at roughly 4 weeks were pooled with those who got a second dose at roughly 12 weeks. A total of over 230 trial participants underwent TCR sequencing, of whom roughly 210 received two doses of AZD1222 and about 25 received two doses of the MenACWY control vaccine. Enrollment into the trials was organized by age into subgroups of 18-55, 56-69 and 70-plus years, and those subgroups contained 148, 28 and 57 TCR-sequenced participants, respectively. Here is what the overall study found, with its caveats: Conclusions about previously exposed vaccinees were limited because only six AZD1222 recipients were SARS-CoV-2 seropositive at baseline. Because no day 14 peak-response samples were available, repertoires were characterized only after the peak T cell response. Spike-specific TCR breadth and depth rose significantly after two AZD1222 doses compared with day 0 and with MenACWY recipients. Participants were mostly white British and included more females than males, and it was suggested by the authors that clonal diversity may have been underestimated. Reportedly, close to half of the unique spike-specific TCRs recognized epitopes lying outside the regions that are mutated in the B.1.351 and B.1.1.7 variants. The 56-69-year group was small, and its depth increase did not reach significance, likely because of low power. Vaccine-associated CD4 TCRs spanned the whole spike protein, with dominant responses in regions 160-218 and 743-854.

A single count supports this clone. There is no known antigen for this receptor. No much larger clone exists at a distance of one base, and base qualities are not known. The label giving this sample's time point can be read as: baseline before first vaccination. Vaccinee samples were obtained from the UK trials COV001 and COV002, which included a single-blind randomized controlled phase 2/3 trial of AZD1222 (ChAdOx1 nCoV-19) in healthy adults. For TCRbeta chain sequencing, PBMC samples were collected from trial participants at day 0 and at day 28 after the second dose. The V and J ends are trimmed by 0 bases and 3 bases, leaving 12 bases between them. Per the germline V gene, LGHNA is the CDR1 and YNFKEQ is the CDR2. Inclusive of the bounding cysteine and phenylalanine, the CDR3 is 16 residues long. The entry retains the CDR3 DNA only, 48 bases that are in frame from base 1. The CDR3 regions of human TCRbeta chains were analyzed by immunosequencing. The published analysis was carried out like this. TCRs in the repertoires were matched against a reference library of SARS-CoV-2-specific TCRs that had been generated with the MIRA antigen-specificity platform. Breadth was defined as the fraction of unique TCRs that were SARS-CoV-2-associated, and depth was defined as the fraction of total T cells that were SARS-CoV-2-associated. Using the MIRA data, each spike-specific TCR was assigned both to the spike region to which the TCR was reactive and to a CD4 or CD8 class. Log10-transformed breadth and depth values were compared by one-way ANOVA with Sidak's multiple comparisons tests. TCRdb stores this immuneACCESS table with in-frame sequences only. Part of the clones is absent; in the studies checked, under half of the shortfall reflects unresolved V genes, and no reason is known for the rest. The V and J calls and clone size come from that table; D and trimming were worked out from the DNA. The sample has roughly 120,000 clones on record, roughly 90% of them singletons. The top ten clones comprise over 2.5% of the sample.

Sequenced here: peripheral blood, sampled on day 0 of AZD1222 vaccination. This clonotype originated in an adult in good health. This chain joins TRBV4-2 to TRBJ1-3; too little of a D gene remains to name it. The CDR3 in this case is CASSQDQSGVGNTIYF. The sequenced DNA is TGTGCCAGCAGCCAAGATCAGTCCGGGGTTGGAAACACCATATATTTT.